This T cell receptor (beta chain) was identified in a study of blood T cells in healthy people across ages. General study results and limits: The lack of PBMC sorting stopped any conclusive naive versus antigen-experienced comparison. The recorded TCR beta diversity per million T cells decreased in a roughly linear manner with age. With donor CMV status unknown, expanded clonotype changes were possibly confounded.

This CDR3 contains 17 residues. For the second PCR, which ran for 7 to 11 cycles, a sample-barcoded 5' primer and a J-beta primer mix were used. Every single cDNA molecule received a tag from a template-switch adaptor with 12 random nucleotides. TCRdb fed the 5' RACE reads into MiXCR, producing one record per CDR3 protein. The data show 1.5 million to 2 million distinct CDR3 sequences, around 35% seen once. On this clonotype: Its cognate antigen is unknown.

Sequencing was performed on blood. This chain connects TRBV21-1 to TRBJ1-2; the D segment call TRBD1 is taken from the table without a DNA check. TRBV21-1 is a pseudogene. The sequence derives from a woman aged 25 to 39 in good health. CDR3 nucleotide sequence: TGTGCCAGCAGCAAAGCGCCGGAGAGGGGTGTAGACTGTGGCTACACCTTC. Translating it yields CASSKAPERGVDCGYTF.